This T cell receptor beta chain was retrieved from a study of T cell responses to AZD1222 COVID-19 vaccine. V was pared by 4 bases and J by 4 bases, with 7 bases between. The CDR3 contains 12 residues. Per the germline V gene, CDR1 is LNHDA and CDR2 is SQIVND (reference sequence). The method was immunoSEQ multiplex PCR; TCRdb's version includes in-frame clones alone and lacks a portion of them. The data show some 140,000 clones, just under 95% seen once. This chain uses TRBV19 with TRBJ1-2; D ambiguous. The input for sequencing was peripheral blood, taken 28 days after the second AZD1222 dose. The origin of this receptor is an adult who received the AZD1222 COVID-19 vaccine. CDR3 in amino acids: CASSRGTYGYTF. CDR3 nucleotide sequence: TGTGCCAGTAGTAGGGGAACCTATGGCTACACCTTC. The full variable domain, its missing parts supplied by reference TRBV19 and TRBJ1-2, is DGGITQSPKYLFRKEGQNVTLSCEQNLNHDAMYWYRQDPGQGLRLIYYSQIVNDFQKGDIAEGYSVSREKKESFPLTVTSAQKNPTAFYLCASSRGTYGYTFGSGTRLTVV.